The next 5 T cell receptor beta chains were all read from a single sample in a study of vaccination and CD4 T cells after COVID-19. Which antigens these TCRs recognize remains unknown. Cultured CD4+ T cell DNA underwent sequencing with the Oncomine TCR Beta short-read assay. TCRdb fed the PCR reads into MiXCR, producing one record per CDR3 protein. The sample records a few thousand distinct CDR3 sequences, 50% to 80% being singletons. Treatment described: roughly ten-day PBMC culture with coronavirus spike peptide pools or control peptides (ViraFEST assay). Samples of CD4+ T cells were obtained from the unexposed donor before the COVID-19 pandemic (2011-2018). The source material was CD4+ T cells from blood, cultured in vitro. The receptors here all came from a human donor in good health.

This chain connects TRBV14 to TRBJ2-2; TRBD1 matches at 9 bases. V lost 2 bases and J lost 0; bases outside the gene matches: 4. This CDR3 has 17 amino acids. Per the germline V gene, CDR1 is SGHDN and CDR2 is FVKESK. CDR3 in amino acids: CASSQYRGLANTGELFF. The CDR3 DNA sequence: TGTGCCAGCAGCCAATACAGGGGGCTCGCGAACACCGGGGAGCTGTTTTTT.

This chain uses TRBV5-1 with TRBJ1-1, with 8 bases fitting TRBD1. The germline gives CDR1 SGHRS, CDR2 YFSETQ. The ends lost 5 bases at V and 1 base at J; junction bases unmatched: 7. The CDR3 length is 15 residues. CDR3 loop: CASRFGGTGNTEAFF. The CDR3 DNA reads as TGCGCCAGCAGATTTGGAGGGACAGGGAACACTGAAGCTTTCTTT. The entire variable domain, with the rest obtained from reference TRBV5-1 and TRBJ1-1, is as follows: KAGVTQTPRYLIKTRGQQVTLSCSPISGHRSVSWYQQTPGQGLQFLFEYFSETQRNKGNFPGRFSGRQFSNSRSEMNVSTLELGDSALYLCASRFGGTGNTEAFFGQGTRLTVV.

The CDR3 DNA is TGTGCCAGCAGCTTACAGGGGGGCGCGGAACTCTATGGCTACACCTTC. Its protein is CASSLQGGAELYGYTF. The chain joins TRBV7-2 to TRBJ1-2, with 7 bases lining up with TRBD1. The length of the CDR3 is 16 residues. Germline V gives CDR1 SGHTA, CDR2 FQGNSA. With V trimmed by 2 bases and J by 4 bases, 10 bases remained unmatched.

In its sample, this clonotype ranks as large (0.1 to 1%). The genes are TRBV5-6 and TRBJ2-4; weak D call: TRBD2 (5 bases). Between the trimmed V and J ends, which lost 4 bases and 7 bases, there was a span of 9 bases. The CDR3 has 12 amino acids. From germline, CDR1 is SGHDT and CDR2 YYEEEE. The CDR3 nucleotides are TGTGCCAGCAGCCTGCCGGGGAACATTCAGTACTTC. It yields the protein CASSLPGNIQYF.

Here the CDR3 reads CASRARDRANYGYTF. CDR3 nucleotides: TGTGCCAGCAGGGCTCGGGACAGAGCTAACTATGGCTACACCTTC. V and J are TRBV6-1 and TRBJ1-2, with TRBD1 identical over 7 bases. The CDR3 is made up of 15 amino acids. J gave up 0 bases and V 6 bases, and 7 bases lay outside the gene matches. The V gene's germline CDR1 is MNHNS and CDR2 SASEGT.